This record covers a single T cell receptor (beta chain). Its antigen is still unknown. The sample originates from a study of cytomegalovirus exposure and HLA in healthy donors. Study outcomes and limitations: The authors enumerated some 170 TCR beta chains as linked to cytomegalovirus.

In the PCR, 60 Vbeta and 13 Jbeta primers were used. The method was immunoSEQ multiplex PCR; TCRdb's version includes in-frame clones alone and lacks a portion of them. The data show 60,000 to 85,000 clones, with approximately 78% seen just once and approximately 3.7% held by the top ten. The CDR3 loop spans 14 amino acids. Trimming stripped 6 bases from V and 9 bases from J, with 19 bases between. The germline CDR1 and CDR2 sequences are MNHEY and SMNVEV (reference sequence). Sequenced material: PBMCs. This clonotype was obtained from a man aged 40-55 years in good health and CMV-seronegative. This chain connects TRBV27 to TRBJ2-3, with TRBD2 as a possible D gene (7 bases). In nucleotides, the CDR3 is TGTGCCAGCAGCCCCTGGGGCAGGGGAGGGACGCAGTATTTT. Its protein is CASSPWGRGGTQYF.